The 14 T cell receptor beta chains presented below share a single source sample, sequenced in a study of cytomegalovirus exposure and HLA in healthy donors (dated by TCRdb to about 2017). The method behind the library was the immunoSEQ multiplex PCR assay. For the multiplex PCR, a mixture combining 60 forward primers for TCR Vbeta segments and 13 reverse primers for TCR Jbeta segments was used. Sourced from immuneACCESS, this table was stored by TCRdb with only in-frame sequences that have V and J called. A share of the clones is absent; for the studies checked, an unresolved V gene accounts for under half, and the remainder has no known explanation. Recorded for this sample are fewer than 250,000 clones; approximately 80% of them occurred a single time. About 3.1% of the sample rests with the top ten. Sequences were obtained from PBMCs. These receptor sequences come from a man aged 30 to 39 in good health and CMV-seronegative.

The chain is built from TRBV6-5 and TRBJ2-1; D possibly corresponds to TRBD2 (5 bases). The V gene lost 2 bases and the J gene lost 0 bases, with 11 bases spanning the gap. Germline loops: CDR1 MNHEY, CDR2 SVGAGI. The CDR3 loop spans 16 amino acids. The CDR3 here is CASSYLRGSSYNEQFF. CDR3 nucleotide sequence: TGTGCCAGCAGTTACCTGCGTGGGAGCTCCTACAATGAGCAGTTCTTC.

The chain is built from TRBV7-3 and TRBJ1-1; 8 bases are shared with TRBD1. CDR3 length: 14 amino acids. The V gene's germline CDR1 is SGHTA and CDR2 FQGTGA. J gave up 5 bases and V 5 bases, and 7 bases lay outside the gene matches. In nucleotides, the CDR3 is TGTGCCAGCAGCCCAACAGGGGGGGGAACTGAAGCTTTCTTT. It is translated as CASSPTGGGTEAFF. The whole variable domain, filled in from reference TRBV7-3 and TRBJ1-1, reads GAGVSQTPSNKVTEKGKYVELRCDPISGHTALYWYRQSLGQGPEFLIYFQGTGAADDSGLPNDRFFAVRPEGSVSTLKIQRTERGDSAVYLCASSPTGGGTEAFFGQGTRLTVV.

This chain uses TRBV29-1 with TRBJ1-2, with no clear D. The germline V and J ends were trimmed by 4 bases and 4 bases, with 7 bases remaining between them. This CDR3 has 11 residues. CDR1 is SQVTM and CDR2 is ANQGSEA in the germline V gene. The CDR3 sequence: CSVAQIYGYTF. In DNA form, the CDR3 reads TGCAGCGTTGCACAGATCTATGGCTACACCTTC. Full variable domain (outside the CDR3, taken from reference TRBV29-1 and TRBJ1-2): SAVISQKPSRDICQRGTSLTIQCQVDSQVTMMFWYRQQPGQSLTLIATANQGSEATYESGFVIDKFPISRPNLTFSTLTVSNMSPEDSSIYLCSVAQIYGYTFGSGTRLTVV.

The chain combines TRBV7-8 with TRBJ1-3; D is ambiguous. Trimming took off 5 bases at V and 2 bases at J, with 7 bases between the two ends. The CDR3 totals 13 residues. Germline V gene data show CDR1 as SGHVS and CDR2 as FQNEAQ. CDR3 amino acids: CASSQITGNTIYF. The CDR3 DNA follows: TGTGCCAGCAGCCAGATTACTGGAAACACCATATATTTT.

This sequence joins TRBV7-2 and TRBJ2-1; TRBD2 matches 11 bases. The CDR3 loop spans 18 amino acids. The V gene's germline CDR1 is SGHTA and CDR2 FQGNSA. J gave up 7 bases and V 5 bases, and 16 bases lay outside the gene matches. The CDR3 region has the DNA TGTGCCAGCAGCCCTGGGATAGCGGGGGGGCCGTTGGATAATGAGCAGTTCTTC. Amino acid sequence: CASSPGIAGGPLDNEQFF.

The V and J genes are TRBV11-1 and TRBJ1-1, with 7 bases aligning to TRBD1. Unmatched junction bases numbered 5, after V lost 4 bases and J lost 0 bases. The CDR3 contains 15 residues. Germline loops: CDR1 SGHAT, CDR2 FQDESV (reference sequence). The CDR3 loop is CASSSAGGVNTEAFF. Here the CDR3 DNA reads TGTGCCAGCAGCTCCGCAGGGGGTGTGAACACTGAAGCTTTCTTT.

CDR3 sequence: CASSESGRGLPYF. CDR3 nucleotide sequence: TGTGCCAGCAGTGAATCAGGCAGGGGGCTCCCGTACTTC. V is TRBV6-1 and J is TRBJ2-4; TRBD1 agrees at 8 bases. CDR3 size: 13 residues. Germline V gene lookup returns CDR1 MNHNS and CDR2 SASEGT. V was pared by 2 bases and J by 15 bases, with 9 bases of the junction left unmatched.

The CDR3 reads CATSRGGTGNTGELFF. For the CDR3, the DNA is TGTGCCACCAGCAGGGGGGGGACAGGGAACACCGGGGAGCTGTTTTTT. The genes are TRBV15 and TRBJ2-2; D possibly corresponds to TRBD1 (8 bases). The CDR3 has 16 amino acids. Germline loops: CDR1 LNHNV, CDR2 YYDKDF (reference sequence). The V gene lost 3 bases and the J gene lost 1 base, with 12 bases spanning the gap.

The gene calls are TRBV28 and TRBJ1-5; D is undetermined. V was trimmed by 2 bases and J by 9 bases, leaving 14 bases between them. The CDR3 length is 14 residues. Germline V CDR1 and CDR2: MDHEN, SYDVKM. CDR3 region: CASSLDGAVRPQHF. The DNA for the CDR3 is TGTGCCAGCAGTTTAGACGGCGCGGTTCGGCCCCAGCATTTT.

The CDR3 nucleotides are TGTGCCAGCAGCCCACTGGCTAGCGGGGGGATAAACATTCAGTACTTC. Its protein is CASSPLASGGINIQYF. The chain combines TRBV13 with TRBJ2-4, with 11 bases aligning to TRBD2. Looked up from germline, CDR1 is PRHDT and CDR2 is FYEKMQ (reference sequence). V was clipped by 5 bases and J by 6 bases; unmatched bases: 9. CDR3 length equals 16 residues. The whole variable domain, filled in from reference TRBV13 and TRBJ2-4, reads AAGVIQSPRHLIKEKRETATLKCYPIPRHDTVYWYQQGPGQDPQFLISFYEKMQSDKGSIPDRFSAQQFSDYHSELNMSSLELGDSALYFCASSPLASGGINIQYFGAGTRLSVL.

The V call is TRBV19, the J call TRBJ1-6, with 7 bases identical to TRBD1. The CDR3 is 16 residues long. Germline V gene lookup returns CDR1 LNHDA and CDR2 SQIVND (reference sequence). Unmatched junction bases numbered 4, after V lost 3 bases and J lost 2 bases. The CDR3 sequence: CASSIPGQAYNSPLHF. CDR3 DNA: TGTGCCAGTAGTATCCCCGGACAGGCCTATAATTCACCCCTCCACTTT.

This clone was counted once. This rearrangement joins TRBV7-9 to TRBJ2-7; possibly TRBD1 for D (5 bases). Trimming took 5 bases from V and 4 from J, leaving 12 bases between them. CDR3 length: 13 residues. Germline CDR1 SEHNR, CDR2 FQNEAQ (reference sequence). CDR3 sequence reads: CASSPTGTYEQYF. CDR3 nucleotides: TGTGCCAGCAGCCCCACAGGAACGTACGAGCAGTACTTC.

This clone came up a few times. The chain couples TRBV7-9 to TRBJ2-7; 8 nucleotides agree with TRBD1. CDR1 SEHNR and CDR2 FQNEAQ come from the germline V gene (reference sequence). Trimming removed 5 bases from V and 2 bases from J; junction bases left unmatched: 5. The CDR3 is 14 residues long. This CDR3 is CASSPDRAPYEQYF. The CDR3, as DNA: TGTGCCAGCAGCCCGGACAGGGCTCCCTACGAGCAGTACTTC.

The rearrangement joins TRBV15 to TRBJ1-2; 7 bases align to TRBD1. The CDR3 contains 16 residues. Unmatched junction bases numbered 11, after V lost 6 bases and J lost 1 base. Germline V gene lookup returns CDR1 LNHNV and CDR2 YYDKDF (reference sequence). CDR3 protein: CATSPLGTALNYGYTF. The CDR3 DNA reads TGTGCCACCAGTCCCCTCGGGACAGCGCTTAACTATGGCTACACCTTC.